This T cell receptor beta chain was recovered during a study of T cells in Graves' hyperthyroidism and ophthalmopathy. This clonotype was counted at least ten times. Its antigen is not identified. Each person with ophthalmopathy scored at least 3 on the Clinical Activity Score, reached NOSPECS grade 4 or higher, and had been ill under 3 months. Researchers barred patients who had uncontrolled infection, other autoimmune disease, pregnancy or lactation. PBMCs were collected from an approximately 9.5 ml volume of fresh peripheral blood. Study-wide results and caveats: Ophthalmopathy was predicted by the model a median of roughly 6.6 months ahead of onset.

Amplified regions were TCR beta CDR3 sequences from RNA transcripts. HTBI primers were used for first-round RT-PCR of the TCR CDR3. TCRdb re-called the multiplex PCR reads through MiXCR, storing one row per CDR3 protein. The profile shows 220,000 or so distinct CDR3 sequences, about 16% of them singletons. This TCR derives from a woman between 18 and 30 years old with Graves' ophthalmopathy. Sequenced input: blood.

The CDR3 protein is CASSEWETSGYTGELFF. CDR3 nucleotide sequence: TGTGCCAGCAGTGAGTGGGAGACTAGCGGATACACCGGGGAGCTGTTTTTT. J is TRBJ2-2 and V is TRBV6-1; TRBD2 agrees at 9 bases. V lost 3 bases to trimming and J lost 3 bases; unmatched junction nucleotides: 8. CDR3 length: 17 residues. In germline, CDR1 is MNHNS, CDR2 SASEGT.